This T cell receptor (beta chain) was sequenced during a study of blood T cells in healthy people across ages. CDR1 SEHNR and CDR2 FQNEAQ come from the germline V gene (reference sequence). The CDR3 runs 16 residues. V trimming: 5 bases; J trimming: 2 bases; junction bases outside the gene matches: 7. It was with a sample-barcoded 5' primer and a J-beta primer mix that a second PCR of roughly 6 to 11 cycles was run. One entry per CDR3 protein results from TCRdb running MiXCR on the 5' RACE reads. The sample shows around 1,900,000 distinct CDR3 sequences, about 39% of them seen only once. Points from the study as a whole: Lack of knowledge of donor CMV status possibly confounded expanded clonotype changes. Researchers said unsorted PBMCs prevented a conclusive naive versus antigen-experienced comparison. A strong correlation between TCR beta diversity and naive T cell percentage was seen.

With regard to this clonotype: Its specificity is not known.

The V call is TRBV7-9, the J call TRBJ2-7, with TRBD1 matching 12 bases. The material sequenced was blood. The receptor's source is a human donor in good health. Written as DNA, the CDR3 is TGTGCCAGCAGCCAAATACGGGACAGGGGGCCCTACGAGCAGTACTTC. Translated, it gives CASSQIRDRGPYEQYF.